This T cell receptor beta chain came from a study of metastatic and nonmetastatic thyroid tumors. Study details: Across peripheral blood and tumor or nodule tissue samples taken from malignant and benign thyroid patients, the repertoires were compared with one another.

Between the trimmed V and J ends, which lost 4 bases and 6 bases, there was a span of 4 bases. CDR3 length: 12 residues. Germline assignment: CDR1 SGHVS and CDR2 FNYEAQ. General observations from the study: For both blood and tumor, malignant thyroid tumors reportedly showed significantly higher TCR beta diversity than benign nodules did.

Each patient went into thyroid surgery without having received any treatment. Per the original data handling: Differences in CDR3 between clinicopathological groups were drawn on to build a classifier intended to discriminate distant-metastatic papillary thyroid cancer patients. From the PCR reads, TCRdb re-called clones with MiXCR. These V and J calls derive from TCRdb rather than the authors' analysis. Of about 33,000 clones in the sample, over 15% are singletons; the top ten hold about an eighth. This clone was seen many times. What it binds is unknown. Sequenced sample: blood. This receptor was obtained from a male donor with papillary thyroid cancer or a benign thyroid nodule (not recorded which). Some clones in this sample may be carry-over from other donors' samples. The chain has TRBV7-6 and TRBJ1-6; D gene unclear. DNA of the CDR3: TGTGCCAGCAGCTCACTTAATTCACCCCTCCACTTT. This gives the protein CASSSLNSPLHF. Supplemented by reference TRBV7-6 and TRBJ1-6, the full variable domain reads GAGVSQSPRYKVTKRGQDVALRCDPISGHVSLYWYRQALGQGPEFLTYFNYEAQQDKSGLPNDRFSAERPEGSISTLTIQRTEQRDSAMYRCASSSLNSPLHFGNGTRLTVT.